This TCR beta chain was sequenced during a study of CD8 T cells in Susac syndrome. Whole-study findings and limits: The study conceded that its TCR sequencing and HLA analysis involved relatively few individuals.

Trimming pared 7 bases from V and 8 bases from J, leaving 15 bases between. This CDR3 contains 13 residues. Germline V gene lookup returns CDR1 LNHDA and CDR2 SQIVND (reference sequence). With respect to this clonotype: The antigen remains undetermined.

Random hexamers were used to reverse transcribe 0.5 to 1 ug of RNA. TCRdb ran MiXCR on the immunoSEQ multiplex PCR reads and lists one entry per CDR3 protein. Among 150,000 to 160,000 distinct CDR3 sequences listed, nearly 97% were seen once. Sequenced: CD8+ T cells from PBMCs. V and J are TRBV19 and TRBJ2-1; the D gene is possibly TRBD2 (5 bases). The receptor comes from a human donor with multiple sclerosis. Here the CDR3 reads CASNSLGAYEQFF. The CDR3 nucleotides read TGTGCCAGTAATAGTCTGGGAGCATATGAGCAGTTCTTC.